This T cell receptor beta chain was sequenced in a study of blood T cell repertoires in COVID-19. Germline lookup yields CDR1 LNHNV and CDR2 YYDKDF (reference sequence). The CDR3 totals 14 residues. Trimming cost V 5 bases and J 1 base, with 9 bases left between them. This clone was observed a single time. Authors' data handling: Estimation of nucleated cell counts relied on the amplification of reference gene primers. This table comes from immunoSEQ multiplex PCR, and its TCRdb copy is limited to in-frame clones, with some not included. V and J calls and clone size are copied from that table; D and trimming were computed from the DNA. The sample includes approximately 260,000 clones, around 86% of them seen just once.

Sequencing used peripheral blood. V gene TRBV15 combines with J gene TRBJ1-5; D possibly corresponds to TRBD1 (6 bases). The clonotype was recovered from a man younger than 30 with active or convalescent COVID-19. This CDR3 is CATSSGVSNQPQHF. The CDR3 region has the DNA TGTGCCACCAGCTCAGGGGTGAGCAATCAGCCCCAGCATTTT.